This TCR beta chain derives from a study of OX40 agonist ivuxolimab in advanced cancers. V shed 9 bases and J 5 bases; nucleotides not matched to a gene: 6. Germline values: CDR1 WNHNN, CDR2 SYGVQD (reference sequence). The CDR3 runs 13 residues. The protocol was immunoSEQ multiplex PCR, while the TCRdb copy is restricted to in-frame clones and leaves out a portion. Of about 77,000 clones listed, 85% were seen once; the top ten hold 0.66%. Sequencing was performed on CD4+ or CD8+ T cells sorted from blood, taken in a trial of the OX40 agonist ivuxolimab. The rearrangement links TRBV10-1 to TRBJ1-5, with 8 bases that match TRBD1. The receptor was derived from an adult with an advanced solid tumor such as melanoma, head and neck, liver or kidney cancer. Here the CDR3 reads CARKEQGDQPQHF. DNA of the CDR3: TGCGCCAGAAAGGAACAGGGGGATCAGCCCCAGCATTTT.